Detailed here is one TCR beta chain. What it recognizes is unknown. The sequence runs out 3 residues before the end of the CDR3; the remainder is reconstructed from the germline J gene. Germline values: CDR1 SGHTS, CDR2 YDEGEE. This CDR3 comprises 15 residues. Trimming shortened V by 4 bases and J by 6 bases, and 18 bases separated the two germline ends. This record comes from a study of T cells in women clearing cervical HPV infection. Broader study findings: Timing of associations relative to infection is unclear; T-cell subsets were not isolated. CIN3+ cases had significantly higher TCR richness than controls; evenness did not differ.

Clones were read by immunoSEQ multiplex PCR, and TCRdb kept only the in-frame ones, dropping some. The sample holds about 23,000 clones. The clonotype comes from a woman between 18 and 70 years old with a cervical HPV16 infection that either progressed to CIN3+ or cleared (not recorded which). Sequenced input: blood buffy coat. The V and J genes are TRBV5-8 and TRBJ2-3; possibly TRBD1 for D (5 bases). This chain's CDR3 is CASSLDSYGVDTQYF. Incomplete CDR3 DNA: TGTGCCAGCAGCCTTGACAGTTACGGAGTGGATACG.